The clone carrying this T cell receptor (beta chain) has a count of ten or more. Its antigen is as yet unknown. Using unique molecular identifiers, the investigators prepared the TCRbeta library. MiXCR, run by TCRdb on the PCR reads, gives a single entry per CDR3 protein. The sample includes fewer than 350,000 distinct CDR3 sequences, roughly a tenth of them seen just once. This sample stems from a study of T-cell reconstitution after alpha-beta-depleted transplantation in children. General study results and limits: The study traced high day-60 TCRbeta diversity in some patients to surviving recipient T cells and thymic progenitors. Newly produced T cells mostly provided counts and TCRbeta diversity after one year, as hyperexpanded clones declined. Several hundred expanded graft clones reportedly supplied alpha-beta T cells about two months after transplant.

Losses at the gene ends were 3 bases for V and 3 bases for J; bases not matched to a gene: 4. Per the germline V gene, CDR1 is DFQATT and CDR2 is SNEGSKA (reference sequence). The CDR3 contains 15 residues. This sequence originates from a boy in the first two years of life with acute myeloid leukemia, due to receive a stem cell transplant. The specimen was PBMCs, collected before TCRalphabeta/CD19-depleted stem cell transplant. This chain links TRBV20-1 with TRBJ2-1, with 11 nucleotides matching TRBD2. The CDR3 DNA follows: TGCAGTGCTAGTCTAGCGGGGGGAATCTACAATGAGCAGTTCTTC. Amino acid sequence: CSASLAGGIYNEQFF.